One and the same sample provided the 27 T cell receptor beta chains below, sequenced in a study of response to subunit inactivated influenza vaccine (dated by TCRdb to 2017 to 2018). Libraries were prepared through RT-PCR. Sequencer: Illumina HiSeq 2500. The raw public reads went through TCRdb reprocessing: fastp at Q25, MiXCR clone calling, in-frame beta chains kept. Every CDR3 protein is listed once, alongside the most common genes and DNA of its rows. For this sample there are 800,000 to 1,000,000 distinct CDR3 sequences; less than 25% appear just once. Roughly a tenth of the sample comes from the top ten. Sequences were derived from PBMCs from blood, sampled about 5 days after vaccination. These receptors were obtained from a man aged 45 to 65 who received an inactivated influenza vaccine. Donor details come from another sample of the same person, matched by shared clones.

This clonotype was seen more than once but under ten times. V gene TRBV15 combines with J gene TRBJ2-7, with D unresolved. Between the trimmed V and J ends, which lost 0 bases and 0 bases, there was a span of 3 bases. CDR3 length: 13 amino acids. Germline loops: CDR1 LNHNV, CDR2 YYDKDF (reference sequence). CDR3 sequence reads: CATSREYSYEQYF. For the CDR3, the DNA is TGTGCCACCAGCAGAGAGTACTCCTACGAGCAGTACTTC.

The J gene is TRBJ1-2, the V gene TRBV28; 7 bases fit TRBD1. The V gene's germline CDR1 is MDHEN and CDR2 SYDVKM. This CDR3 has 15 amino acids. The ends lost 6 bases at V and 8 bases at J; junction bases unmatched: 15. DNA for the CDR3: TGTGCCAGCAGCACTCTGGGGGCGACAGGGTACGGCTACACCTTC. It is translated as CASSTLGATGYGYTF.

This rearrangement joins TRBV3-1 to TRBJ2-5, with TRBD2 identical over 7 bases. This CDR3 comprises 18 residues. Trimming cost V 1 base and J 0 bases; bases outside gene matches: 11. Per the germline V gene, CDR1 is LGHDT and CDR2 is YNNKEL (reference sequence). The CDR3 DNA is TGTGCCAGCAGCCAAGCATGTAGTCCCCGGGGGGACCAAGAGACCCAGTACTTC. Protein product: CASSQACSPRGDQETQYF.

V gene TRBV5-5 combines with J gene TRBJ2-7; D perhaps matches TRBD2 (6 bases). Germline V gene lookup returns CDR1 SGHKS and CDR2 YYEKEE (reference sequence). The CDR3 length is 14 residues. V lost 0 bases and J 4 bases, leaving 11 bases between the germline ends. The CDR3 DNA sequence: TGTGCCAGCAGCTTGGTGCGGGGCGAGTACGAGCAGTACTTC. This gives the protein CASSLVRGEYEQYF.

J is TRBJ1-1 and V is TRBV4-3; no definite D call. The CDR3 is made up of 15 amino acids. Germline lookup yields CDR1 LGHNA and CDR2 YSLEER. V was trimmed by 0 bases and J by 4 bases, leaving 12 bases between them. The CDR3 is CASSQEGLGGTEAFF. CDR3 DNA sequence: TGCGCCAGCAGCCAAGAAGGACTTGGTGGCACTGAAGCTTTCTTT.

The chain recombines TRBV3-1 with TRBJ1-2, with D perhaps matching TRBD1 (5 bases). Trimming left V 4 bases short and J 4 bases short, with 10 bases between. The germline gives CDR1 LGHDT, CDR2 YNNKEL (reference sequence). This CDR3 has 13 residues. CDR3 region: CASSPDSGYGYTF. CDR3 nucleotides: TGTGCCAGCAGCCCTGACAGTGGCTATGGCTACACCTTC.

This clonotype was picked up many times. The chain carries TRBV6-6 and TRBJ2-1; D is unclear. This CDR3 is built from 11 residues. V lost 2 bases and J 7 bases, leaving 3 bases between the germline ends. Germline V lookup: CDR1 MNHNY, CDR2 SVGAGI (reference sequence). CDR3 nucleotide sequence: TGTGCCAGCAGTTACCCTAATGAGCAGTTCTTC. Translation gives CASSYPNEQFF.

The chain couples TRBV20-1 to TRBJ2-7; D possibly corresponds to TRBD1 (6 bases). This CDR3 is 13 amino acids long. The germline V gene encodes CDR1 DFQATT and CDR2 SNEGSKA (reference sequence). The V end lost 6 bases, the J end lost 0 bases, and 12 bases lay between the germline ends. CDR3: CSAEYRVSYEQYF. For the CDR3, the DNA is TGCAGTGCAGAATACAGGGTCTCCTACGAGCAGTACTTC.

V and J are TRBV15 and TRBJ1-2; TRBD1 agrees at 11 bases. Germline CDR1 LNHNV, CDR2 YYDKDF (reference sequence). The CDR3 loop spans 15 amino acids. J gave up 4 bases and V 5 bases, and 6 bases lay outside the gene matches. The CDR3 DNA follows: TGTGCCACCAGCGGCACCGGGACAGGGGGCTATGGCTACACCTTC. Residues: CATSGTGTGGYGYTF.

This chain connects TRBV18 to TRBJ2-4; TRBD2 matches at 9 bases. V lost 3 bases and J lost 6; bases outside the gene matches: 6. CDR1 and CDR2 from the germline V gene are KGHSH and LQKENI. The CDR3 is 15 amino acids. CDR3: CASSPREGSVNIQYF. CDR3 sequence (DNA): TGTGCCAGCTCACCGCGGGAGGGGTCTGTAAACATTCAGTACTTC.

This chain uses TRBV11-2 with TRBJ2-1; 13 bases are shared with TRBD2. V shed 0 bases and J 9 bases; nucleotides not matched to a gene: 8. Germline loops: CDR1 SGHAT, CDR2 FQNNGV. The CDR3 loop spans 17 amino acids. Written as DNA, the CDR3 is TGTGCCAGCAGCTTAGATCCCGGACTAGCGGGGGTGGGTGAGCAGTTCTTC. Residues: CASSLDPGLAGVGEQFF.

CDR3 in DNA: TGTGCCAGCAGCCCACTGGGGGTAGGGAACACTGAAGCTTTCTTT. The encoded protein is CASSPLGVGNTEAFF. The chain carries TRBV7-2 and TRBJ1-1; possible D gene TRBD1, 5 bases. The germline CDR1 and CDR2 sequences are SGHTA and FQGNSA. The CDR3 is made up of 15 amino acids. The V end was cut by 5 bases, the J end by 1 base, with 14 bases between.

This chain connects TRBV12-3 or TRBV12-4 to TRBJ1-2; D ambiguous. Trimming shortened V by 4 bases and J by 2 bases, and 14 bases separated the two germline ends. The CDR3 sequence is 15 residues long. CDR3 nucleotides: TGTGCCAGCAGTTGGACTTTAAAAGGGAACTATGGCTACACCTTC. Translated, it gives CASSWTLKGNYGYTF.

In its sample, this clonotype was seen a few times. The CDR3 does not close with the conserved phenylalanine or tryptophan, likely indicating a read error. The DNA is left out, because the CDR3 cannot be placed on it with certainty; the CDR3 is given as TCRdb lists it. The CDR3 sequence: CAISESSSAGPSL. This rearrangement joins TRBV10-3 to TRBJ2-7; the DNA was not compared with TRBD2, the D call given in the table. Including both end residues, the CDR3 is 13 amino acids long. Germline V gives CDR1 ENHRY, CDR2 SYGVKD.

The CDR3: CSVEGGGASGYTF. CDR3 nucleotide sequence: TGCAGCGTTGAAGGGGGGGGGGCAAGTGGCTACACCTTC. The rearrangement uses TRBV29-1 and TRBJ1-2, with D perhaps matching TRBD1 (6 bases). Germline-derived CDR1 and CDR2 are SQVTM and ANQGSEA. Deletions cut 1 base from V and 7 bases from J, with 13 bases between. The CDR3 consists of 13 residues.

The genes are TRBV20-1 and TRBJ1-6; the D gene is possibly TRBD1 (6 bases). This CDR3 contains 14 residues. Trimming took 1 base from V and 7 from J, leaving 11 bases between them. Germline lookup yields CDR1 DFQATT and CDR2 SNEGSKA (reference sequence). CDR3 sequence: CSARVQGLNSPLHF. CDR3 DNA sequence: TGCAGTGCTAGAGTGCAGGGGCTAAATTCACCCCTCCACTTT.

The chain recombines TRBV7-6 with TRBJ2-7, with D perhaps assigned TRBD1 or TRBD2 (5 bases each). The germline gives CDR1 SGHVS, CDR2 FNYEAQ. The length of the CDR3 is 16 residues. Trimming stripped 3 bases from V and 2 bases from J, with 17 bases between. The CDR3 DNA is TGTGCCAGCAGCTTGGAAACCGGGACGGTCGCCTACGAGCAGTACTTC. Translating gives CASSLETGTVAYEQYF.

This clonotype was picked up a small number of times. The DNA of the CDR3 is TGCAGTGGATCTGGCGGGGGGACCTACGAGCAGTACTTC. Its protein product is CSGSGGGTYEQYF. The rearrangement uses TRBV20-1 and TRBJ2-7; 8 bases are a match to TRBD2. V lost 7 bases, J lost 2 bases, and 7 bases stayed unmatched. Germline V lookup: CDR1 DFQATT, CDR2 SNEGSKA (reference sequence). The CDR3 runs to 13 residues.

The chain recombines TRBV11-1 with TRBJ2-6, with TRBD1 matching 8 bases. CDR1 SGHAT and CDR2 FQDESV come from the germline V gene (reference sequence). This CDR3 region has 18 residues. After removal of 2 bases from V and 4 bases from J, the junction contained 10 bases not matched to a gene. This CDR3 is CASSLFPGGLSGANVLTF. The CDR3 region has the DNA TGTGCCAGCAGCTTATTTCCAGGGGGCTTATCAGGGGCCAACGTCCTGACTTTC.

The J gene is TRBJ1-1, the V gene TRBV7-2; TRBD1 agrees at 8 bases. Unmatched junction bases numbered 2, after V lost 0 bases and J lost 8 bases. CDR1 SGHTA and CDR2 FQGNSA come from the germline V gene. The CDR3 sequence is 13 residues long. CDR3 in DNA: TGTGCCAGCAGCTTAGCGACAGGGGAGGAAGCTTTCTTT. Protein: CASSLATGEEAFF.

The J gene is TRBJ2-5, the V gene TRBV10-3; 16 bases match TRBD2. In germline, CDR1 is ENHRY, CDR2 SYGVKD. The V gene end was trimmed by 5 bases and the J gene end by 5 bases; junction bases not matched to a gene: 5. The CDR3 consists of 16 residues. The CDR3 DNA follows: TGTGCCATCAGTTCTCAGGGACTAGCGGGAGGGGAGACCCAGTACTTC. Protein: CAISSQGLAGGETQYF.

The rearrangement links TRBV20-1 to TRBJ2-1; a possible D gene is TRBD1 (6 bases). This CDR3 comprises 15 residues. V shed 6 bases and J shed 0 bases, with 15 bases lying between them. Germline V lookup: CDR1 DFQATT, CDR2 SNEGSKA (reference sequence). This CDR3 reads CSATTGLGSYNEQFF. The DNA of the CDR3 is TGCAGTGCAACTACAGGGCTTGGCTCCTACAATGAGCAGTTCTTC.

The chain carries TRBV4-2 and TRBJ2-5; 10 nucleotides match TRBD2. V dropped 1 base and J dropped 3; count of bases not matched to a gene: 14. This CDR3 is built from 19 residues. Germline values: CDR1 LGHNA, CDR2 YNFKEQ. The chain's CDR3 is CASSQAWSAGGPTEETQYF. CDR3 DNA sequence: TGTGCCAGCAGCCAAGCTTGGTCAGCGGGGGGGCCTACCGAAGAGACCCAGTACTTC.

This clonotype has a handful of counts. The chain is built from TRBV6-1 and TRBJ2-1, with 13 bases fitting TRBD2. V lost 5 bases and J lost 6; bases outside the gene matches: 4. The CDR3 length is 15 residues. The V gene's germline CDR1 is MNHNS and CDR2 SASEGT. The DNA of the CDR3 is TGTGCCAGCAGTACCGGGACTAGCGGGGTCAATGAGCAGTTCTTC. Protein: CASSTGTSGVNEQFF.

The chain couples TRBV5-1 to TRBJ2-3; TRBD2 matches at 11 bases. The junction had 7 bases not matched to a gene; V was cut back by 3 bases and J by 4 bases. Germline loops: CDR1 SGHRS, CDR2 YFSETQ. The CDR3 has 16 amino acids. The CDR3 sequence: CASSSLAGVVSDTQYF. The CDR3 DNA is TGCGCCAGCAGCTCACTAGCGGGAGTTGTGTCAGATACGCAGTATTTT.

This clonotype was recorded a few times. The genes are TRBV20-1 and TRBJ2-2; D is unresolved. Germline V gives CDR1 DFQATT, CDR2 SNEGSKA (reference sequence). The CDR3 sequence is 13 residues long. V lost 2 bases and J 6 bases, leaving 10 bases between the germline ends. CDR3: CSARQTGAGELFF. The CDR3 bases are TGCAGTGCTAGACAGACTGGCGCCGGGGAGCTGTTTTTT.

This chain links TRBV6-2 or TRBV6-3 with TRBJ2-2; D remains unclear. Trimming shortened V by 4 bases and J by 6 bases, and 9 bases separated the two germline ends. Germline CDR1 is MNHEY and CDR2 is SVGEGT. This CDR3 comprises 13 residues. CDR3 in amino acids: CASSSRASGELFF. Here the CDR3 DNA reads TGTGCCAGCAGTTCCCGTGCTTCCGGGGAGCTGTTTTTT.